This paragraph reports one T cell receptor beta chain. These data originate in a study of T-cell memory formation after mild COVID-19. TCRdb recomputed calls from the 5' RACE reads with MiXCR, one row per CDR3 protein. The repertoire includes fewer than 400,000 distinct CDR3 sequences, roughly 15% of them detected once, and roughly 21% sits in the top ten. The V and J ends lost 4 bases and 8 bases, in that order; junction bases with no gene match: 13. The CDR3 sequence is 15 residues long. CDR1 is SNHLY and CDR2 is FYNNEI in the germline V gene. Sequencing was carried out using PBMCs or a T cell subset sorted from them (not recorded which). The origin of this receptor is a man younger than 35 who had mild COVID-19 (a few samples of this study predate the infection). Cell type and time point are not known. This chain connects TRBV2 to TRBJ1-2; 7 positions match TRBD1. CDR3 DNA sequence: TGTGCCAGCAGTGTGGCGGTCAGGGGGTACGAGGGCTACACCTTC. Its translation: CASSVAVRGYEGYTF.